This T cell receptor beta chain was observed in a study of T cell changes during pregnancy in multiple sclerosis. This CDR3 has 13 amino acids. CDR1 is MNHNS and CDR2 is SASEGT in the germline V gene. V gave up 6 bases and J gave up 1 base, with 9 bases separating them. Measured with immunoSEQ multiplex PCR; TCRdb has only the in-frame clones, and not every one. The table has about 100,000 clones, roughly 90% seen once. This specimen consisted of peripheral blood, obtained after pregnancy. The chain carries TRBV6-1 and TRBJ1-2; D perhaps matches TRBD1 (5 bases). This TCR derives from a female donor with multiple sclerosis, enrolled in a pregnancy study. For the CDR3, the DNA is TGTGCCAGCAGGCACGACAGTAACTATGGCTACACCTTC. Translation: CASRHDSNYGYTF.